One sample yielded the 25 T cell receptor beta chains listed below, sequenced in a study of cytotoxic CD8 clonotypes in ibrutinib-treated CLL. Assay: immunoSEQ multiplex PCR; the TCRdb copy retains only in-frame clones and omits some. The sample has fewer than 25,000 clones, about 70% seen once. This material consisted of PBMCs, taken after 24 months of ibrutinib treatment. The receptors come from a human donor with chronic lymphocytic leukemia.

The chain has TRBV19 and TRBJ2-5, with TRBD2 identical over 9 bases. Germline assignment: CDR1 LNHDA and CDR2 SQIVND (reference sequence). The CDR3 spans 15 residues. J was trimmed by 2 bases and V by 6 bases; bases with no gene match: 7. The CDR3 bases are TGTGCCAGTAGACCCCCAGCGGGGGGACAAGAGACCCAGTACTTC. Translation gives CASRPPAGGQETQYF.

V usage is TRBV5-1 and J usage is TRBJ1-3; no reliable D call. The CDR3 is 14 residues long. CDR1 and CDR2 (germline): SGHRS, YFSETQ. V was cut by 5 bases and J by 0 bases, with 9 bases left in between. CDR3 loop: CASSPLDSGNTIYF. In nucleotides, the CDR3 is TGCGCCAGCAGTCCACTAGACTCTGGAAACACCATATATTTT.

CDR3 nucleotide sequence: TGTGCCACCAGCTTGGATCGGGGGACATACGAGCAGTACTTC. As protein: CATSLDRGTYEQYF. V gene TRBV15 combines with J gene TRBJ2-5; D may correspond to TRBD1 or TRBD2 (6 bases each). The DNA matches TRBJ2-7 better at its end, which makes the J call doubtful. Looked up from germline, CDR1 is LNHNV and CDR2 is YYDKDF (reference sequence). The CDR3 has 14 amino acids.

This sequence joins TRBV7-9 and TRBJ2-2; 9 bases map to TRBD1. CDR1 and CDR2 from the germline V gene are SEHNR and FQNEAQ (reference sequence). This CDR3 has 16 amino acids. J lost 4 bases, V lost 5 bases, and 8 bases had no gene match. The CDR3 nucleotides are TGTGCCAGCAGCACATGGACAGGGGACGCCACCGGGGAGCTGTTTTTT. Protein product: CASSTWTGDATGELFF. Using reference TRBV7-9 and TRBJ2-2 for the parts outside the CDR3, the full variable domain is DTGVSQNPRHKITKRGQNVTFRCDPISEHNRLYWYRQTLGQGPEFLTYFQNEAQLEKSRLLSDRFSAERPKGSFSTLEIQRTEQGDSAMYLCASSTWTGDATGELFFGEGSRLTVL.

The CDR3 region is CASSPRGNYGYTF. The CDR3 DNA sequence: TGTGCCAGCTCCCCAAGGGGAAACTATGGCTACACCTTC. The chain is built from TRBV5-6 and TRBJ1-2; D is perhaps TRBD1 (5 bases). CDR1 SGHDT and CDR2 YYEEEE come from the germline V gene. This CDR3 has 13 amino acids. V shed 7 bases and J shed 2 bases, with 12 bases lying between them.

This clone is termed medium-sized. V is TRBV7-9 and J is TRBJ1-1; D is uncertain. Germline CDR1 and CDR2: SEHNR and FQNEAQ (reference sequence). The CDR3 runs to 11 residues. Trimming removed 7 bases from V and 2 bases from J, with 5 bases in between. CDR3 in amino acids: CASTLNTEAFF. CDR3 sequence (DNA): TGTGCCAGCACCCTCAACACTGAAGCTTTCTTT. Full variable domain (remainder filled in from reference TRBV7-9 and TRBJ1-1): DTGVSQNPRHKITKRGQNVTFRCDPISEHNRLYWYRQTLGQGPEFLTYFQNEAQLEKSRLLSDRFSAERPKGSFSTLEIQRTEQGDSAMYLCASTLNTEAFFGQGTRLTVV.

The table lists this clone with a few counts. This rearrangement joins TRBV18 to TRBJ1-5, with D perhaps matching TRBD1 (6 bases). Germline values: CDR1 KGHSH, CDR2 LQKENI. The CDR3 loop spans 13 amino acids. Trimming took 9 bases from V and 4 from J, leaving 13 bases between them. The CDR3 coding sequence is TGTGCCAGTTCGACAGGCGATAATCAGCCCCAGCATTTT. Amino acids: CASSTGDNQPQHF.

The chain has TRBV19 and TRBJ2-5; TRBD2 agrees at 8 bases. With V trimmed by 1 base and J by 2 bases, 12 bases remained unmatched. Germline CDR1 LNHDA, CDR2 SQIVND (reference sequence). The CDR3 is 18 amino acids. As DNA, the CDR3 is TGTGCCAGTAGTATAGTTGCAGCGGGGGCCCGAAAACAAGAGACCCAGTACTTC. It specifies CASSIVAAGARKQETQYF.

This clone showed up just once. Other DNA sequences of this sample code for an identical CDR3. The chain employs TRBV15 and TRBJ2-3; D remains ambiguous. Germline assignment: CDR1 LNHNV and CDR2 YYDKDF (reference sequence). The CDR3 totals 15 residues. V lost 0 bases, J lost 3 bases, and 10 bases lay in between. CDR3 region: CATSREGRKTDTQYF. The CDR3 bases are TGTGCCACCAGCAGAGAAGGTCGTAAGACAGATACGCAGTATTTT.

This chain joins TRBV9 and TRBJ1-3; D is perhaps TRBD1 (6 bases). Germline V gene lookup returns CDR1 SGDLS and CDR2 YYNGEE. The CDR3 consists of 15 residues. Trimming stripped 4 bases from V and 2 bases from J, with 13 bases between. Here the CDR3 reads CASSIQGSTGNTIYF. The CDR3 nucleotides are TGTGCCAGCAGCATACAGGGTTCCACTGGAAACACCATATATTTT.

The rearrangement joins TRBV5-1 to TRBJ1-4, with TRBD1 as a possible D gene (6 bases). Germline values: CDR1 SGHRS, CDR2 YFSETQ. Trimming pared 2 bases from V and 4 bases from J, leaving 15 bases between. The CDR3 sequence is 16 residues long. CDR3 loop: CASSLRQAGGNEKLFF. CDR3 nucleotides: TGCGCCAGCAGCTTAAGACAGGCAGGAGGTAATGAAAAACTGTTTTTT.

This clone was picked up a small number of times. The rearrangement uses TRBV4-1 and TRBJ1-5; the D gene is possibly TRBD1 (5 bases). The V gene lost 0 bases and the J gene lost 10 bases, with 10 bases spanning the gap. The CDR3 extends over 13 amino acids. The germline V gene has CDR1 MGHRA and CDR2 YSYEKL. The CDR3 DNA reads as TGCGCCAGCAGCCAAGATGGGGGACGCCCCCAGCATTTT. Its protein product is CASSQDGGRPQHF.

The chain uses TRBV2 and TRBJ1-3, with TRBD1 as a possible D gene (6 bases). The germline gives CDR1 SNHLY, CDR2 FYNNEI. The CDR3 has 12 residues. V lost 10 bases and J 4 bases, leaving 11 bases between the germline ends. The CDR3 nucleotides read TGTGCCACGGGGGGCAGAGGAAACACCATATATTTT. As protein: CATGGRGNTIYF.

V usage is TRBV7-6 and J usage is TRBJ2-5; TRBD2 matches 11 bases. Germline V gives CDR1 SGHVS, CDR2 FNYEAQ. Trimming removed 1 base from V and 5 bases from J; junction bases left unmatched: 3. This CDR3 region has 15 residues. The CDR3 DNA reads TGTGCCAGCAGCTTAGTCTTAGCGGGAGGGGAGACCCAGTACTTC. Its protein product is CASSLVLAGGETQYF.

The J gene is TRBJ1-2, the V gene TRBV9; D possibly corresponds to TRBD1 (5 bases). V was cut by 0 bases and J by 4 bases, with 7 bases left in between. Germline-derived CDR1 and CDR2 are SGDLS and YYNGEE. There are 13 residues in the CDR3. CDR3 in amino acids: CASSVDRGYGYTF. DNA for the CDR3: TGTGCCAGCAGCGTAGATAGGGGCTATGGCTACACCTTC.

The chain links TRBV5-1 to TRBJ2-2; D possibly matches TRBD1 or TRBD2 (5 bases each). V was cut by 5 bases and J by 7 bases, with 15 bases left in between. The germline V gene encodes CDR1 SGHRS and CDR2 YFSETQ. This CDR3 spans 14 amino acids. CDR3 nucleotide sequence: TGCGCCAGCAGACCCGGGACGGCAAACGGGGAGCTGTTTTTT. Translating it yields CASRPGTANGELFF.

This clone has more than one count but fewer than ten. The chain joins TRBV11-2 to TRBJ2-7; the match to TRBD1 covers 9 bases. The V gene's germline CDR1 is SGHAT and CDR2 FQNNGV. V lost 5 bases and J lost 3; bases outside the gene matches: 5. The CDR3 is 14 amino acids. This CDR3 reads CASSPRTGVYEQYF. CDR3 coding DNA: TGTGCCAGCAGCCCTAGGACAGGGGTCTACGAGCAGTACTTC.

The genes are TRBV7-9 and TRBJ2-7; no firm D call. CDR3 size: 16 residues. V was shortened by 6 bases and J by 2 bases, with 20 bases between the two germline ends. CDR1 is SEHNR, CDR2 FQNEAQ, per germline (reference sequence). For the CDR3, the DNA is TGTGCCAGCAGTCCCGCCCTGGCAGCTCGACCCTACGAGCAGTACTTC. Protein: CASSPALAARPYEQYF.

This clone appeared once. The V and J genes are TRBV7-9 and TRBJ2-7; the match to TRBD2 covers 11 bases. CDR1 and CDR2 (germline): SEHNR, FQNEAQ (reference sequence). V shed 5 bases, J shed 4 bases, and the junction held 1 base outside the gene matches. The length of the CDR3 is 13 residues. This CDR3 reads CASSRTSGYEQYF. The CDR3 bases are TGTGCCAGCAGCAGGACTAGCGGGTACGAGCAGTACTTC.

The rearrangement links TRBV10-1 to TRBJ1-1, with D tentatively TRBD1 (6 bases). V shed 6 bases and J shed 0 bases, with 20 bases lying between them. The germline gives CDR1 WNHNN, CDR2 SYGVQD (reference sequence). This CDR3 has 17 amino acids. The CDR3 sequence: CASSVRTGTTMNTEAFF. The CDR3 bases are TGCGCCAGCAGCGTAAGAACCGGGACAACTATGAACACTGAAGCTTTCTTT.

The chain uses TRBV7-9 and TRBJ2-1, with TRBD2 matching over 7 bases. This CDR3 is 14 amino acids long. The V and J ends lost 3 bases and 5 bases, in that order; junction bases with no gene match: 4. CDR1 is SEHNR and CDR2 is FQNEAQ in the germline V gene (reference sequence). The CDR3: CASSLGGSHNEQFF. CDR3 nucleotide sequence: TGTGCCAGCAGCTTGGGGGGGTCCCACAATGAGCAGTTCTTC.

This chain joins TRBV29-1 and TRBJ1-2, with a weak D call TRBD1 (6 bases). The length of the CDR3 is 13 residues. Trimming shortened V by 6 bases and J by 4 bases, and 15 bases separated the two germline ends. Germline assignment: CDR1 SQVTM and CDR2 ANQGSEA. The CDR3 protein is CSVAGGQGYGYTF. The CDR3 region has the DNA TGCAGCGTCGCGGGGGGGCAAGGCTATGGCTACACCTTC.

This clone was counted a single time. The V and J genes are TRBV7-9 and TRBJ1-1; tentatively, D is TRBD1 (6 bases). With 5 bases removed from V and 7 bases from J, the gap between germline ends came to 23 bases. Germline V lookup: CDR1 SEHNR, CDR2 FQNEAQ (reference sequence). The CDR3 runs to 16 residues. As DNA, the CDR3 is TGTGCCAGCAGCCGTGTTTGGGCGGGGGCAGGAGGTGAAGCTTTCTTT. Encoded protein: CASSRVWAGAGGEAFF.

V and J are TRBV19 and TRBJ2-7; D unresolved. There are 13 residues in the CDR3. The V gene lost 3 bases and the J gene lost 4 bases, with 10 bases spanning the gap. Looked up from germline, CDR1 is LNHDA and CDR2 is SQIVND (reference sequence). The CDR3 DNA reads as TGTGCCAGTAGTATGGGCGGTTGGTACGAGCAGTACTTC. Amino acid sequence: CASSMGGWYEQYF.

The chain links TRBV11-3 to TRBJ2-3, with D unclear. Germline V CDR1 and CDR2: SGHNT, YENEEA. V lost 1 base and J 5 bases, leaving 10 bases between the germline ends. The CDR3 has 14 amino acids. The CDR3 bases are TGTGCCAGCAGCTTAGGGCAGCCGGGAGATACGCAGTATTTT. It yields the protein CASSLGQPGDTQYF. Looking up the rest from reference TRBV11-3 and TRBJ2-3 gives the full variable domain: EAGVVQSPRYKIIEKKQPVAFWCNPISGHNTLYWYLQNLGQGPELLIRYENEEAVDDSQLPKDRFSAERLKGVDSTLKIQPAELGDSAVYLCASSLGQPGDTQYFGPGTRLTVL.